The T cell receptor beta chain described here comes from a study of shared clonotypes between healthy human individuals. At the level of the study: Per donor, CD8 memory used one plate, CD8 naive used two, CD4 memory used three and CD4 naive used three. Broader study findings: Investigators expected sequencing depth to affect clonotype sharing among donors.

The ends were cut back, 3 bases at V and 0 bases at J, with 6 bases in the middle. The CDR3 length is 13 residues. From germline, CDR1 is LNHDA and CDR2 SQIVND (reference sequence). In regard to this clone: As yet, its antigen is unknown. Other DNA sequences from this sample encode an identical CDR3 as well.

The authors' processing: ImmunoSEQ junction-only sequences lacked quality scores, so their filtering differed. Method: immunoSEQ multiplex PCR; TCRdb's copy keeps in-frame clones and lacks some. The V and J calls and the clone size are those of that table, but D and trimming were determined from the DNA. This sample has a few million clones, with approximately 92% found just once. Naive CD8 cells lacked CD45RO and underwent positive selection for CCR7, leaving out terminally differentiated effector memory CD45RA+ cells. All of the donors resided in Nashville, Tennessee, and each was a Caucasian adult.

This sequence was found in a man aged 18 to 35 in good health. Some clones in this sample may be carry-over from other donors' samples. The chain joins TRBV19 to TRBJ2-7; a possible D gene is TRBD2 (5 bases). Sequencing was carried out using naive CD8+ T cells from PBMCs. The CDR3 reads CASSIGGSYEQYF. CDR3 DNA: TGTGCCAGTAGTATCGGAGGCTCCTACGAGCAGTACTTC.